These T cell receptor beta chains were read from a single sample in a study of cytomegalovirus exposure and HLA in healthy donors. Profiled with immunoSEQ multiplex PCR; TCRdb holds only in-frame clones, not every one. The repertoire holds around 180,000 clones, with about 82% as singletons. The sample was PBMCs. The receptors come from a woman between 18 and 29 years old in good health and CMV-seronegative. Both conserved end residues are part of each CDR3. A D gene is named only where the DNA matches it firmly. Not every row has a clone size; where given, it reads once, few, many or a size class.

>few|TRBJ2-7|11|TRBV25-1|TRBD2
TGTGCCAGCGGGACTAGGCTCGAGCAGTACTTC
CASGTRLEQYF
>.|TRBJ2-3|15|TRBV4-1|.
TGCGCCAGCAGCCAAGAAGGGGGGGTTGCAGATACGCAGTATTTT
CASSQEGGVADTQYF
>.|TRBJ2-7|16|TRBV10-3|.
TGTGCCATCAGTCGTTTGGCTACCCAGGACTCCTACGAGCAGTACTTC
CAISRLATQDSYEQYF
>.|TRBJ2-1|13|TRBV6-5|TRBD1
TGTGCCAGCTCCAGCAGGGGGAACAATGAGCAGTTCTTC
CASSSRGNNEQFF
>.|TRBJ2-1|13|TRBV7-8|.
TGTGCCAGCAGCTTAGGTAAAGGGGCATGGCAGTTCTTC
CASSLGKGAWQFF
>once|TRBJ2-1|15|TRBV6-5|.
TGTGCCAGCAGTTATAGAGCTACCTCCTACAATGAGCAGTTCTTC
CASSYRATSYNEQFF
>.|TRBJ1-2|13|TRBV7-3|TRBD1
TGTGCCAGCAGCCCCACAGGGGGATATGGCTACACCTTC
CASSPTGGYGYTF
>.|TRBJ2-7|15|TRBV6-5|TRBD1
TGTGCCAGCAGTCCGACAGGGGGGAGCGTCCACGAGCAGTACTTC
CASSPTGGSVHEQYF
>.|TRBJ2-5|19|TRBV5-1|TRBD2
TGCGCCAGCAGCCCAAAGACTAGCGGGAGGAGAGGGGCAGAAGAGACCCAGTACTTC
CASSPKTSGRRGAEETQYF
>.|TRBJ2-7|15|TRBV9|TRBD2
TGTGCCAGCAGCGTAGGAAGCGGGAGGGCCTACGAGCAGTACTTC
CASSVGSGRAYEQYF
>.|TRBJ1-4|13|TRBV7-8|.
TGTGCCAGCAGCTCCCGAGCCGAGCCTTTGAGGTTTTTT
CASSSRAEPLRFF
>.|TRBJ2-5|16|TRBV11-2|TRBD1
TGTGCCAGCAGCAGTTTTCAGGGGGCCGGACAAGAGACCCAGTACTTC
CASSSFQGAGQETQYF
>once|TRBJ2-2|14|TRBV5-1|TRBD2
TGCGCCAGCAGCTTGACTAGCGGGCCCGGGGAGCTGTTTTTT
CASSLTSGPGELFF
>.|TRBJ2-3|16|TRBV10-1|TRBD2
TGCGCCAGCAGTGAGTCGAGGGCTAGCGGGTTTGGTACGCAGTATTTT
CASSESRASGFGTQYF
>.|TRBJ1-1|13|TRBV2|.
TGTGCCAGCAGTGAGCAGGGTTACACTGAAGCTTTCTTT
CASSEQGYTEAFF
>.|TRBJ1-2|14|TRBV29-1|.
TGCAGCGTCTTGACAGCCATAGCTAACTATGGCTACACCTTC
CSVLTAIANYGYTF
>.|TRBJ1-1|17|TRBV19|TRBD1
TGTGCCAGTAGTATTTTGCAGGGGGCCGGGTGGAACACTGAAGCTTTCTTT
CASSILQGAGWNTEAFF
>.|TRBJ1-1|17|TRBV11-2|.
TGTGCCAGCAGCTATGCGTCAACAGGGATATTGAACACTGAAGCTTTCTTT
CASSYASTGILNTEAFF
>.|TRBJ1-2|15|TRBV5-6|.
TGTGCCAGCAGCGAGTGGGCGAGTCAGCCCTATGGCTACACCTTC
CASSEWASQPYGYTF
>.|TRBJ2-1|14|TRBV30|.
TGTGCCTGGAGTCTCGTGGGCTTTCCTAGCAGGCAGTTCTTC
CAWSLVGFPSRQFF
>.|TRBJ1-2|18|TRBV19|TRBD1
TGTGCCAGTAGAATGGGGCTTGGACAGGGGTCGCCGACCTATGGCTACACCTTC
CASRMGLGQGSPTYGYTF
>.|TRBJ1-2|15|TRBV5-1|TRBD1
TGCGCCAGCAGCTCGGGGACAGGGGTGCAAAATGGCTACACCTTC
CASSSGTGVQNGYTF
>.|TRBJ2-4|16|TRBV25-1|TRBD1
TGTGCCAGCGGAAAAAGGGACGGGAACAGGGGGAACATTCAGTACTTC
CASGKRDGNRGNIQYF
>.|TRBJ2-1|16|TRBV27|TRBD2
TGTGCCAGCAGTGAAGGGGCTAGCGGGATGTACAATGAGCAGTTCTTC
CASSEGASGMYNEQFF
>.|TRBJ2-7|16|TRBV7-9|TRBD2
TGTGCCAGTACGAGACCCAGCGGGAGAAATGCCTACGAGCAGTACTTC
CASTRPSGRNAYEQYF
>.|TRBJ1-3|15|TRBV28|.
TGTGCCAGCAGTCCTCAGGGGCTGGCTGGAAACACCATATATTTT
CASSPQGLAGNTIYF
>few|TRBJ1-5|13|TRBV6-6|TRBD1
TGTGCCAACTCGGACAGGCCCAATCAGCCCCAGCATTTT
CANSDRPNQPQHF
>.|TRBJ2-7|12|TRBV27|.
TGTGCCAGCAGTCCTTTCGGGAGCGAGCAGTACTTC
CASSPFGSEQYF
>.|TRBJ1-1|15|TRBV2|TRBD1
TGTGCCAGCAGCCCCGGCAGGGGGCCGGCGACTGAAGCTTTCTTT
CASSPGRGPATEAFF
>.|TRBJ2-3|15|TRBV11-3|.
TGTGCCAGCAGCCCCCGTAAGGGAGGCACAGATACGCAGTATTTT
CASSPRKGGTDTQYF
>.|TRBJ1-2|14|TRBV7-2|.
TGTGCCAGCAGCTTAGATGGGCTCGGCTATGGCTACACCTTC
CASSLDGLGYGYTF
>.|TRBJ1-2|13|TRBV6-6|TRBD1
TGTGCCTCCAACCCGGGACAGCCCGATGGCTACACCTTC
CASNPGQPDGYTF
>.|TRBJ2-7|13|TRBV30|.
TGTGCCTGGCAAAGAGAGCTCTCCTACGAGCAGTACTTC
CAWQRELSYEQYF
>.|TRBJ2-7|15|TRBV19|TRBD2
TGTGCCAGTAGAGCTACAGCGGGGGCTCTCTACGAGCAGTACTTC
CASRATAGALYEQYF
>once|TRBJ1-2|15|TRBV30|.
TGTGCCTGGAGTCAGCCGCCAGAGGAGGTTTATGGCTACACCTTC
CAWSQPPEEVYGYTF
>.|TRBJ2-3|18|TRBV27|.
TGTGCCAGCAGTTTATCCATGCGGGGGCAGGCCTACACAGATACGCAGTATTTT
CASSLSMRGQAYTDTQYF
>.|TRBJ1-5|16|TRBV4-1|TRBD1
TGCGCCAGCAGCCAAGCGGACAGGGATAGCAATCAGCCCCAGCATTTT
CASSQADRDSNQPQHF
>.|TRBJ2-7|18|TRBV4-1|TRBD1
TGCGCCAGCAGCCAAGGTCGTTCGGACAGGCGCAAGGACTACGAGCAGTACTTC
CASSQGRSDRRKDYEQYF
>.|TRBJ2-3|13|TRBV30|.
TGTGCCTGGAGTCCCAGGGGCCCAGATACGCAGTATTTT
CAWSPRGPDTQYF
>.|TRBJ1-3|15|TRBV11-2|.
TGTGCCAGCAGCTTAGTCTCGTCAGGGGGAAACACCATATATTTT
CASSLVSSGGNTIYF
>.|TRBJ2-7|14|TRBV7-9|TRBD2
TGTGCCAGCAGCTCCTCCGGGAGGAACTACGAGCAGTACTTC
CASSSSGRNYEQYF
>.|TRBJ1-5|12|TRBV5-6|.
TGTGCCAGCAGCCTTTACAATCAGCCCCAGCATTTT
CASSLYNQPQHF
>.|TRBJ2-3|17|TRBV27|TRBD2
TGTGCCAGCACCCCTTGGCCTAGCGGGAAGCGGTCGGATACGCAGTATTTT
CASTPWPSGKRSDTQYF
>.|TRBJ1-5|15|TRBV6-1|.
TGTGCCAGCAGTGAAGCACCAGGGGACGGTCAGCCCCAGCATTTT
CASSEAPGDGQPQHF
>.|TRBJ2-7|17|TRBV7-3|TRBD2
TGTGCCAGCAGCCCCGGCGGACTAGCGGGGTCCTCCTACGAGCAGTACTTC
CASSPGGLAGSSYEQYF
>.|TRBJ1-5|14|TRBV6-1|.
TGTGCCAGCAGTCTGAGTGAAGTCTATCAGCCCCAGCATTTT
CASSLSEVYQPQHF
>.|TRBJ2-1|15|TRBV18|.
TGTGCCAGCTCACCACCGAGGACAGTATACAATGAGCAGTTCTTC
CASSPPRTVYNEQFF